These T cell receptor beta chains were read from a single sample in a study of blood T cell repertoires in COVID-19. Data came from immunoSEQ multiplex PCR; TCRdb stores just in-frame clones and leaves some out. Among some 80,000 clones listed, 84% were seen once. The sequencing sample was made of peripheral blood. Source of these receptors: a man over 45 with acute or convalescent COVID-19. Each CDR3 is given with its conserved first and last residue. D genes are given only for firm matches. The listing skips clone size in some rows; elsewhere it reads once, few, many or a size class.

clone size	V gene	D gene	J gene	CDR3 DNA	CDR3 protein
-	TRBV10-1	-	TRBJ2-7	TGCGCCAGCAGTGGCAGCGGAACCTACGAGCAGTACTTC	CASSGSGTYEQYF
-	TRBV3-1/TRBV3-2	TRBD1	TRBJ2-4	TGTGCCAGTACAGGGGACCGAGGAAACATTCAGTACTTC	CASTGDRGNIQYF
few	TRBV2	-	TRBJ2-2	TGTGCCAGCAGTTGGACAGCGAACACCGGGGAGCTGTTTTTT	CASSWTANTGELFF
-	TRBV27	-	TRBJ2-1	TGTGCCAGCAGTCTAACCATAAGCTCCTACAATGAGCAGTTCTTC	CASSLTISSYNEQFF
-	TRBV7-3	-	TRBJ1-2	TGTGCCAGCAGCTTTAGTCAGGGATATGGCTACACCTTC	CASSFSQGYGYTF
few	TRBV13	TRBD1	TRBJ1-6	TGTGCCAGCAGCTCCGAGACAGGGTATAATTCACCCCTCCACTTT	CASSSETGYNSPLHF
-	TRBV4-1	TRBD2	TRBJ2-7	TGCGCCAGCAGCCAAGAGGTAGCGGGAGTGTGGTCCTACGAGCAGTACTTC	CASSQEVAGVWSYEQYF
-	TRBV27	-	TRBJ1-4	TGTGCCAGCAGTCCCCGGGGAACAACTAATGAAAAACTGTTTTTT	CASSPRGTTNEKLFF
-	TRBV27	TRBD2	TRBJ2-1	TGTGCCAGCAGTTTTTCGGGGAGGGCCTCCTTCAATGAGCAGTTCTTC	CASSFSGRASFNEQFF
-	TRBV11-2	TRBD2	TRBJ2-7	TGTGCCAGCAGCGCAACTAGCGGGAGAAAGTACTTC	CASSATSGRKYF
-	TRBV30	TRBD1	TRBJ1-1	TGTGCCTGGAACAAACTCAGGGGGGCAGGAGCCACTGAAGCTTTCTTT	CAWNKLRGAGATEAFF
few	TRBV29-1	-	TRBJ1-1	TGCAGCGTTGAAGGTCAGGGAGGGCGCACTGAAGCTTTCTTT	CSVEGQGGRTEAFF
-	TRBV25-1	TRBD1	TRBJ1-1	TGTGCCAGCAGTGAGACAGGGAGGAACACTGAAGCTTTCTTT	CASSETGRNTEAFF
-	TRBV7-2	TRBD1	TRBJ2-5	TGTGCCAGCAGCTTGAGACAGGGGGAGACCCAGTACTTC	CASSLRQGETQYF
-	TRBV13	TRBD2	TRBJ2-3	TGTGCCAGCAGCTCGTCCGCGCTAGCGGGGGGGACAGATACGCAGTATTTT	CASSSSALAGGTDTQYF
-	TRBV11-1	-	TRBJ1-2	TGTGCCAGCAGCCCATTTGTCCAGGGGATTGGCTACACCTTC	CASSPFVQGIGYTF
-	TRBV10-3	TRBD1	TRBJ1-4	TGTGCCATCAGCACACCGGACAGGGGAAATGAAAAACTGTTTTTT	CAISTPDRGNEKLFF
-	TRBV6-2/TRBV6-3	TRBD1	TRBJ1-5	TGTGCCAGCAGTTACCGGGACAGAAACAATCAGCCCCAGCATTTT	CASSYRDRNNQPQHF
few	TRBV4-1	TRBD2	TRBJ2-3	TGCGCCAGCAGCCATGGTACGGGGGGGCTCACAGATACGCAGTATTTT	CASSHGTGGLTDTQYF
-	TRBV28	TRBD1	TRBJ2-5	TGTGCCAGCAGCCAGACAGGGGGCTTGGAGACCCAGTACTTC	CASSQTGGLETQYF
-	TRBV9	TRBD2	TRBJ2-2	TGTGCCAGCAGCGTCAAGGGGACTAGCACCGGGGAGCTGTTTTTT	CASSVKGTSTGELFF
-	TRBV7-2	-	TRBJ2-3	TGTGCCAGCAGCAGCGGGTGGGGCACAGATACGCAGTATTTT	CASSSGWGTDTQYF
-	TRBV9	-	TRBJ1-6	TGTGCCAGCAGCCAAACCGGAGGGAACAATTCACCCCTCCACTTT	CASSQTGGNNSPLHF
-	TRBV10-3	-	TRBJ2-7	TGTGCCATCAGTTCCAGGGGCGCAGGGGGGAGTCCCTACGAGCAGTACTTC	CAISSRGAGGSPYEQYF